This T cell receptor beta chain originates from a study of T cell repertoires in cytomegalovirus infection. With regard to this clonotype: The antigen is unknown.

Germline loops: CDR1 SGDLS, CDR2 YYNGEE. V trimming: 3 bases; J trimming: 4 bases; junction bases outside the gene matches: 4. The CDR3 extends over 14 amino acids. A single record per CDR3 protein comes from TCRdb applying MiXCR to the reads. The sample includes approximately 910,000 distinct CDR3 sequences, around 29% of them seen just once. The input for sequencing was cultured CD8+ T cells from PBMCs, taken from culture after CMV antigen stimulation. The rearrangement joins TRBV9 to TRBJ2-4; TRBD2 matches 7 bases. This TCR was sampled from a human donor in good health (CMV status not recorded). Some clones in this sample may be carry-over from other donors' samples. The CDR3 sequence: CASSASGDKNIQYF. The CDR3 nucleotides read TGTGCCAGCAGCGCCAGCGGGGATAAAAACATTCAGTACTTC.